The T cell receptor beta chain described here comes from a study of metastatic and nonmetastatic thyroid tumors. About the study: Repertoires were compared across blood and tumor or nodule tissue from malignant and benign thyroid patients.

The germline gives CDR1 DFQATT, CDR2 SNEGSKA (reference sequence). The CDR3 is 13 residues long. V was clipped by 5 bases and J by 7 bases, with 12 bases between them. No patient received treatment before thyroid surgery. By sample fraction, this clone is large. Antigen unknown. Original data processing: The distant-metastasis classifier for papillary thyroid cancer was built from CDR3 differences across clinicopathological groups. TCRdb re-called clones from the PCR reads using MiXCR. TCRdb, not the authors, supplied the V and J calls. Of tens of thousands of clones in the sample, about 32% were seen once. Study-wide results and limits: Across blood and tumor, TCR beta diversity in malignant thyroid tumors was reportedly significantly higher than in benign nodules.

V and J are TRBV20-1 and TRBJ1-6; tentatively, D is TRBD1 (5 bases). The sequence came from a female donor with papillary thyroid cancer or a benign thyroid nodule (not recorded which). Some clones in this sample may be carry-over from other donors' samples. The specimen was tumor tissue. CDR3 sequence: CSAEGRPNSPLHF. The CDR3 DNA reads as TGCAGTGCTGAGGGACGGCCGAATTCACCCCTCCACTTT.